A selection of T cell receptor beta chains follows, all from one sample in a study of blood T cells in healthy people across ages. TCRdb called the 5' RACE reads again in MiXCR, with one record for every CDR3 protein. The table has about 1.8 million distinct CDR3 sequences, 40% to 55% seen once. Sequencing input: blood. The receptors were sampled from a woman in her thirties or forties in good health. The CDR3 runs from the conserved cysteine through the conserved F or W. D genes are given only for firm matches. Not all rows give a size; the values are once, few, many and, for expanded clones, a class.

CDR3nt,CDR3aa,v_gene,d_gene,j_gene,abundance
TGTGCCAGCAGTTATGTGGGCGGGGGGAAAGAGACCCAGTACTTC,CASSYVGGGKETQYF,TRBV6-6,TRBD2,TRBJ2-5,few
TGTGCCAGCAGCGTACGAGATTGGAGCTCCTACAATGAGCAGTTCTTC,CASSVRDWSSYNEQFF,TRBV9,-,TRBJ2-1,few
TGCAGCGTTGTAGGGGGACCAGCTAACTATGGCTACACCTTC,CSVVGGPANYGYTF,TRBV29-1,-,TRBJ1-2,-
TGTGCCAGCAGTCGCGGGACTAGCGGGGAGAAGACCCAGTACTTC,CASSRGTSGEKTQYF,TRBV28,TRBD2,TRBJ2-5,once
TGTGCCAGCAGTTCCGCCTCCCATACGCAGTATTTT,CASSSASHTQYF,TRBV27,-,TRBJ2-3,-
TGCAGTGCTAGCAGGGGAATGGGTCAGCCCCAGCATTTT,CSASRGMGQPQHF,TRBV20-1,-,TRBJ1-5,once
TGTGCCAGCAGCTTAGGAGCGGGGGGGGGTGAGCAGTTCTTC,CASSLGAGGGEQFF,TRBV5-5,TRBD2,TRBJ2-1,few
TGCAGTGCTAGAACCGGGACACTCCCCGAAAAACTGTTTTTT,CSARTGTLPEKLFF,TRBV20-1,-,TRBJ1-4,few
TGCGCCAGCAGCCCCGACAGGGGGCAGTCAGATACGCAGTATTTT,CASSPDRGQSDTQYF,TRBV4-3,TRBD1,TRBJ2-3,-
TGCAGTGCACCGCCTCGGAGGGAGGGGTACAATGAGCAGTACTTC,CSAPPRREGYNEQYF,TRBV20-1,TRBD2,TRBJ2-7,-
TGTCCCAGCAGCTTATTGGAGACTGGGGCCAACGTCCTGACTTTC,CPSSLLETGANVLTF,TRBV7-9,-,TRBJ2-6,-
TGCGCCAGCAGCCCACATGACAGGGGCTATAATGAAAAACTGTTTTTT,CASSPHDRGYNEKLFF,TRBV5-1,TRBD1,TRBJ1-4,-
TGTGCCAGCAGCCGACAGGAAGAAAAACTGTTTTTT,CASSRQEEKLFF,TRBV5-5,-,TRBJ1-4,-
TGCAGTGCTAGAGAACAGGGTAACTATGGCTACACCTTC,CSAREQGNYGYTF,TRBV20-1,-,TRBJ1-2,-
TGTGCCAGCTCACCACGCGACGCAGGGGAATCTGGGGCCAACGTCCTGACTTTC,CASSPRDAGESGANVLTF,TRBV18,-,TRBJ2-6,-
TGTGCCAGCAGTCCATCCCCCGGACAGGGCGGGACCCAGTACTTC,CASSPSPGQGGTQYF,TRBV27,TRBD1,TRBJ2-5,once
TGTGCCAGCAGTTCGGCGGGGGGAAGAGATGTCGATGAGCAGTTCTTC,CASSSAGGRDVDEQFF,TRBV12-3/TRBV12-4,TRBD2,TRBJ2-1,-
TGTGCCAGCAGCTCCCCAAGGGTGTCGGACGAGCAGTACTTC,CASSSPRVSDEQYF,TRBV5-6,-,TRBJ2-7,-
TGCGCCAGCAGCCCCTCTAGGAATGAGCAGTTCTTC,CASSPSRNEQFF,TRBV7-2,-,TRBJ2-1,many
TGTGCCAGCAGCCAATCTCTTGGGAGGCTCGACAGTCTCGGCGAGCAGTACTTC,CASSQSLGRLDSLGEQYF,TRBV4-2,-,TRBJ2-7,-
TGTGCCAGCAGCTTAGGACTAGGAGGGTCCGAGCAGTACTTC,CASSLGLGGSEQYF,TRBV5-4,TRBD2,TRBJ2-7,-
TGTGCCAGCAGCTTAGTGGGCAGCTCAGCTACCTACGAGCAGTACTTC,CASSLVGSSATYEQYF,TRBV7-9,-,TRBJ2-7,few
TGCGCCAGCAGCACATCTCAACAGGGCTCCTACGAGCAGTACTTC,CASSTSQQGSYEQYF,TRBV5-1,-,TRBJ2-7,few
TGTGCCAGCAGTCGCGACAGGGGAGGAACTGAAGCTTTCTTT,CASSRDRGGTEAFF,TRBV6-6,TRBD1,TRBJ1-1,-
TGCAGTGCTTTCCGGACAGGGGTTAGCAATCAGCCCCAGCATTTT,CSAFRTGVSNQPQHF,TRBV20-1,TRBD1,TRBJ1-5,-
TGTGCCAGCAGCGTAGCTACGGGGGAGCGGCCCCTCCAGGAGACCCAGTACTTC,CASSVATGERPLQETQYF,TRBV9,-,TRBJ2-5,-
TGTGCCAGCAGTTTAGGGTTCAGGAATGAAAAACTGTTTTTT,CASSLGFRNEKLFF,TRBV28,-,TRBJ1-4,-
TGTGCCACCAGCAGAAACGGGATCTTGGGAGAGACCCAGTACTTC,CATSRNGILGETQYF,TRBV15,-,TRBJ2-5,few
TGCGCCAGCAGCTCGACAGACAACCGTAATTCACCCCTCCACTTT,CASSSTDNRNSPLHF,TRBV5-1,-,TRBJ1-6,-
TGTGCCAGCAGCGTAGCCGGGACATTAGATTCACCCCTCCACTTT,CASSVAGTLDSPLHF,TRBV9,-,TRBJ1-6,-
TGTGCCAGCAGCGAGGACAGCTACAATGAGCAGTACTTC,CASSEDSYNEQYF,TRBV13,-,TRBJ2-5,few
TGTGCCAGCTCACCATGGCCCCACAATGAGCAGTACTTC,CASSPWPHNEQYF,TRBV18,-,TRBJ2-5,few
TGCAGTGCTAGAGAGGAGTGGACACAACAAGAGACCCAGTACTTC,CSAREEWTQQETQYF,TRBV20-1,-,TRBJ2-5,few
TGCAGTGCACCCTATGGGACAGGGCCGCGCGAGCAGTACTTC,CSAPYGTGPREQYF,TRBV20-1,TRBD1,TRBJ2-7,-
TGTGCCAGCAGTCCACAGTTGCCCTATGGCTACACCTTC,CASSPQLPYGYTF,TRBV27,-,TRBJ1-2,once
TGTGCCAGCTCACCACAGGGGGATAACTATGGCTACACCTTC,CASSPQGDNYGYTF,TRBV18,-,TRBJ1-2,once
TGTGCCAGCAGTCTTGGACAGGGGTCACGAGTTTCCTACGAGCAGTACTTC,CASSLGQGSRVSYEQYF,TRBV6-1,TRBD1,TRBJ2-7,-
TGCGCCAGCAGCTTGGAGGGGAGCTTTCCGGGTGATGAGCAGTTCTTC,CASSLEGSFPGDEQFF,TRBV5-1,-,TRBJ2-1,-
TGTACCAGCAGACAACATTATCCTGGGGCCAACGTCCTGACTTTC,CTSRQHYPGANVLTF,TRBV6-2/TRBV6-3,-,TRBJ2-6,-
TGTGCCAGCAGCTTAGCGCGGAGGGACACTGAAGCTTTCTTT,CASSLARRDTEAFF,TRBV7-2,-,TRBJ1-1,once
TGTGCCAGCAGTTATAACATCCGTGTCGAGCAGTTCTTC,CASSYNIRVEQFF,TRBV6-2/TRBV6-3,-,TRBJ2-1,once
TGTGCCAGCAGTGCACATGTACTTAGCAATCAGCCCCAGCATTTT,CASSAHVLSNQPQHF,TRBV12-3/TRBV12-4,-,TRBJ1-5,-
TGTGCCAGCAACGGGCTAGCGGGGGGATTGACAGATACGCAGTATTTT,CASNGLAGGLTDTQYF,TRBV5-6,TRBD2,TRBJ2-3,-
TGTGCCAGCAGCTTAATGGGGATAGCTAACTATGGCTACACCTTC,CASSLMGIANYGYTF,TRBV7-9,-,TRBJ1-2,-
TGTGCCAGCAGCTTAGGATCCGTCCTCGAAGAGACCCAGTACTTC,CASSLGSVLEETQYF,TRBV7-2,-,TRBJ2-5,few
TGCGCCAGCAGCCAGGACCCGGGACACATCTCTGGGGCCAACGTCCTGACTTTC,CASSQDPGHISGANVLTF,TRBV4-3,-,TRBJ2-6,-
TGCAGTGCTAGGGACTATCAGGGGGCAGGAAATCAGCCCCAGCATTTT,CSARDYQGAGNQPQHF,TRBV20-1,TRBD1,TRBJ1-5,few
TGTGCCAGCAGTCAGACTAGCGGGGGGAGTGAGCAGTTCTTC,CASSQTSGGSEQFF,TRBV6-2/TRBV6-3,TRBD2,TRBJ2-1,few
TGTGCCAGCAGCTTCCCTGACAGGGGGCCTGGCTACACCTTC,CASSFPDRGPGYTF,TRBV7-9,TRBD1,TRBJ1-2,-
TGTGCCACCAGTGATTCCGGATACAATGAGCAGTTCTTC,CATSDSGYNEQFF,TRBV24-1,-,TRBJ2-1,few
TGTGCCAGCAGCGGGCCGGGACTAGGCGTTGAGCAGTTCTTC,CASSGPGLGVEQFF,TRBV2,TRBD2,TRBJ2-1,-
TGTGCCAGCAGCCTAGGGACAGGGCAAAACATTCAGTACTTC,CASSLGTGQNIQYF,TRBV7-2,TRBD1,TRBJ2-4,few
TGTGCCAGCTCCGAAGGATCGGGAGTTTACGAGCAGTACTTC,CASSEGSGVYEQYF,TRBV6-5,-,TRBJ2-7,-
TGTGCCAGCAGTTCTCGGGGTATGAGGCACACTGAAGCTTTCTTT,CASSSRGMRHTEAFF,TRBV6-5,-,TRBJ1-1,-
TGCAGTGCTAGGTCCGGGGGGGGGCTATACAATGAGCAGTACTTC,CSARSGGGLYNEQYF,TRBV20-1,TRBD2,TRBJ2-7,-
TGTGCCAGCAGCTCCGTCGGACAGGCAAACTATGGCTACACCTTC,CASSSVGQANYGYTF,TRBV7-2,TRBD1,TRBJ1-2,-
TGCAGTGCTAGAGTACCCGGGGGCGCGAAGCAGCCCCAGCATTTT,CSARVPGGAKQPQHF,TRBV20-1,-,TRBJ1-5,-
TGTGCCAGCAGCGTAGAACGGCAGGGCTTCTATGGCTACACCTTC,CASSVERQGFYGYTF,TRBV9,-,TRBJ1-2,few